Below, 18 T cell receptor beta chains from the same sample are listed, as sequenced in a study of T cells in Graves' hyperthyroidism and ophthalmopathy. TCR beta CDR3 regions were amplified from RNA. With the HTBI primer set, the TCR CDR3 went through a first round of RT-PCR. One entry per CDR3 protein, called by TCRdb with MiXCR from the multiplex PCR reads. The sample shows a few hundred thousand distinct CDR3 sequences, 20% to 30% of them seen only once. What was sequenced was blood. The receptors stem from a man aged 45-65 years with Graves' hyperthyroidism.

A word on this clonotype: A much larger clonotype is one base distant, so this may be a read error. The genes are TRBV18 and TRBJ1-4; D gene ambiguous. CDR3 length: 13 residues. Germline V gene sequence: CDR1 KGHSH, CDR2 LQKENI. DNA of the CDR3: TGTGTCAGCTCACCATTAGGAGTTGGAAAACTGTTTTTT. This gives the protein CVSSPLGVGKLFF.

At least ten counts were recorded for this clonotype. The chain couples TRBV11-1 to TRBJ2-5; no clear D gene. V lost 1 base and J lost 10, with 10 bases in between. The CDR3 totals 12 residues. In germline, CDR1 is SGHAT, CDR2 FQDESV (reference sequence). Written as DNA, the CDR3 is TGTGCCAGCAGCTTAGAGGCAAGCGTCCAGTACTTC. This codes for CASSLEASVQYF.

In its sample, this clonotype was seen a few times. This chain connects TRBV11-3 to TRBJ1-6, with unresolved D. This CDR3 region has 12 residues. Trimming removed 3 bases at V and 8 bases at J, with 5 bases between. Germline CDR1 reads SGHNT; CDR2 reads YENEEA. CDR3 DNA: TGTGCCAGCAGCTTGCGTGATTCACCCCTCCACTTT. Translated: CASSLRDSPLHF.

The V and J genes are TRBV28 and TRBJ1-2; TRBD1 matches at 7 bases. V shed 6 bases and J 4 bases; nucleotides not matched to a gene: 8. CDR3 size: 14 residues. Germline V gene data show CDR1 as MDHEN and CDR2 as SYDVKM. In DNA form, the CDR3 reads TGTGCCAGCAGAGGACAGGCGGGATTCTATGGCTACACCTTC. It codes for CASRGQAGFYGYTF.

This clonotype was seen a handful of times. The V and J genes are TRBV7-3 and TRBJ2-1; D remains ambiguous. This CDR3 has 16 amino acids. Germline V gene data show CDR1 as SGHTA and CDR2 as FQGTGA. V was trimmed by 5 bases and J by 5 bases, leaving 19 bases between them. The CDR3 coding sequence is TGTGCCAGCAGCCCCGGGCTCGCTAGTGGAAACAATGAGCAGTTCTTC. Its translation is CASSPGLASGNNEQFF.

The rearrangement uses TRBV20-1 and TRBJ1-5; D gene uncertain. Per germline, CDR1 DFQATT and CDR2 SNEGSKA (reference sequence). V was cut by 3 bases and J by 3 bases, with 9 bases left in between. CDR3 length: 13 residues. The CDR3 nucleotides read TGCAGTGCTAGTTCGACACCCAATCAGCCCCAGCATTTT. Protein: CSASSTPNQPQHF.

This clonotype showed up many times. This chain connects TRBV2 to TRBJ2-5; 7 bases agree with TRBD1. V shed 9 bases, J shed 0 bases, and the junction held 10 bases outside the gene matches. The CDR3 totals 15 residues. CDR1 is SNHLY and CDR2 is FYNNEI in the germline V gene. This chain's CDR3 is CASALKTGDQETQYF. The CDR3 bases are TGTGCCAGTGCCCTTAAAACAGGGGACCAAGAGACCCAGTACTTC.

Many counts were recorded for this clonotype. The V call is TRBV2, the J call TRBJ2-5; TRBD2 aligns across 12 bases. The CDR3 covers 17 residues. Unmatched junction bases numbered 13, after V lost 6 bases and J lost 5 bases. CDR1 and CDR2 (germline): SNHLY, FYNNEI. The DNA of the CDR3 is TGTGCCAGCAGGGAAATCAAGACTAGCGGGAGACGGGAGACCCAGTACTTC. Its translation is CASREIKTSGRRETQYF.

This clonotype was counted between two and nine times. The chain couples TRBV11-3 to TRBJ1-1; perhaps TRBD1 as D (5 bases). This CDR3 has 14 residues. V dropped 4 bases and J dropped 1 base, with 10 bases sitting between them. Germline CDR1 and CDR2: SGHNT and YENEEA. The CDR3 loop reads CASSYTQANTEAFF. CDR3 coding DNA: TGTGCCAGCAGCTACACACAGGCGAACACTGAAGCTTTCTTT. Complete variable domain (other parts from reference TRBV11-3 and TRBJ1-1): EAGVVQSPRYKIIEKKQPVAFWCNPISGHNTLYWYLQNLGQGPELLIRYENEEAVDDSQLPKDRFSAERLKGVDSTLKIQPAELGDSAVYLCASSYTQANTEAFFGQGTRLTVV.

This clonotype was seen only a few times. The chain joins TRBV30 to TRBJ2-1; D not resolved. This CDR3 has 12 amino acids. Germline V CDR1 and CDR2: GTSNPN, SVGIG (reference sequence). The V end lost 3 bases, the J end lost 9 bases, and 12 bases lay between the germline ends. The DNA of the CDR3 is TGTGCCTGGAGGCCTCAATTGAGTGAGCAGTTCTTC. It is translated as CAWRPQLSEQFF.

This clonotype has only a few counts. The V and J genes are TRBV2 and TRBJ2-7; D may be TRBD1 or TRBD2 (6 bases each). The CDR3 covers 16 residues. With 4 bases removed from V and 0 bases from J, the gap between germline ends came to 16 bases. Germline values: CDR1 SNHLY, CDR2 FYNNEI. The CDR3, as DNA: TGTGCCAGCAGTGTTTGGAGGGGGGAAGCCTCCTACGAGCAGTACTTC. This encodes CASSVWRGEASYEQYF. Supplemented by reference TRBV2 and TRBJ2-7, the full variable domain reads EPEVTQTPSHQVTQMGQEVILRCVPISNHLYFYWYRQILGQKVEFLVSFYNNEISEKSEIFDDQFSVERPDGSNFTLKIRSTKLEDSAMYFCASSVWRGEASYEQYFGPGTRLTVT.

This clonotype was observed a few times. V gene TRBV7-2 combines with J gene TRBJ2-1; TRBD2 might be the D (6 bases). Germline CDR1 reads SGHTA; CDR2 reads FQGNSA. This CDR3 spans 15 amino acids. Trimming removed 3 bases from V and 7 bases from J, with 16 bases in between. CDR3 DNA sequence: TGTGCCAGCAGCTTGGGGGACTCCCCCATGAATGAGCAGTTCTTC. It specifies CASSLGDSPMNEQFF.

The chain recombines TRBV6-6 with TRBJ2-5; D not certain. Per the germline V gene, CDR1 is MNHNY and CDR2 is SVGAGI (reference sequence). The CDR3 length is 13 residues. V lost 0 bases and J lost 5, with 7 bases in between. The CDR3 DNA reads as TGTGCCAGCAGTTACTCAGTAATGGAGACCCAGTACTTC. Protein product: CASSYSVMETQYF.

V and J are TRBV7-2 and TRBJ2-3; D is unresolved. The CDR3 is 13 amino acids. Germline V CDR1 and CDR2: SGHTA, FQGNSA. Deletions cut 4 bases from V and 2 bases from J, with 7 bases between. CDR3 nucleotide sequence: TGTGCCAGCAGCTCGGCGGACACAGATACGCAGTATTTT. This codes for CASSSADTDTQYF.

The CDR3 sequence: CASSVVLSGQGTNQPQHF. For the CDR3, the DNA is TGTGCCAGCAGCGTAGTTTTGAGTGGACAGGGAACTAATCAGCCCCAGCATTTT. The genes are TRBV3-1 and TRBJ1-5; 8 bases line up with TRBD1. In germline, CDR1 is LGHDT, CDR2 YNNKEL (reference sequence). Germline trimming cut 5 bases from V and 4 bases from J; bases unmatched to any gene: 16. This CDR3 is built from 18 residues.

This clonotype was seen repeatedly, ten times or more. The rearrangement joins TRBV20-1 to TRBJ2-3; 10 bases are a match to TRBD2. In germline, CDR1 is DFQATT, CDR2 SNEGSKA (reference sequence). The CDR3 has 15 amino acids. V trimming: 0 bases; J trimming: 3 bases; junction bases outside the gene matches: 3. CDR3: CSARDQAGGTDTQYF. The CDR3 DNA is TGCAGTGCTAGAGATCAAGCGGGAGGGACAGATACGCAGTATTTT.

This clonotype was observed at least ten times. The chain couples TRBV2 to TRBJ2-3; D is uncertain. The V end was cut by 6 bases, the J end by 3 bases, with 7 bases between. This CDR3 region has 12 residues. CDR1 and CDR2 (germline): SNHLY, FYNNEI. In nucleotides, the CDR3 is TGTGCCAGCAGCGAGGTGACAGATACGCAGTATTTT. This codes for CASSEVTDTQYF.

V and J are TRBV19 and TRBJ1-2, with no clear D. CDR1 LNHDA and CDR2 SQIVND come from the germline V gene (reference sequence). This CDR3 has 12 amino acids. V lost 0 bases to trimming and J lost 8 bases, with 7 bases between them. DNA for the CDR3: TGTGCCAGTAGTATAGAGGCCAGGGGCTACACCTTC. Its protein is CASSIEARGYTF.